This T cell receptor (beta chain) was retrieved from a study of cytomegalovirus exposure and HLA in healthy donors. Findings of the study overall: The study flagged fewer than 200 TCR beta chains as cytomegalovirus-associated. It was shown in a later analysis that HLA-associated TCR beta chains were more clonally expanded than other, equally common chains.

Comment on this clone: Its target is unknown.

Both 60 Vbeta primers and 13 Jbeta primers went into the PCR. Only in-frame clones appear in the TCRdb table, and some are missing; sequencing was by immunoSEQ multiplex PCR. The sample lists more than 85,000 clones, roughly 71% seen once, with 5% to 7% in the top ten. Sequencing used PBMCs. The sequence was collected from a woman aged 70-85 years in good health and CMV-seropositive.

CDR3: CASSDLTGGSGYTF. The CDR3 DNA reads TGTGCCAGCAGTGACTTAACAGGGGGCTCTGGCTACACCTTC. The V call is TRBV6-4, the J call TRBJ1-2; 9 bases fit TRBD1. This CDR3 is 14 amino acids long. The trim removed 1 base at V and 7 bases at J, leaving 4 bases unmatched. Per the germline V gene, CDR1 is MRHNA and CDR2 is SNTAGT.